This passage covers 17 T cell receptor beta chains from one sample sequenced in a study of blood T cell repertoires in COVID-19. Repertoires were generated with immunoSEQ multiplex PCR, while TCRdb's copy carries only in-frame clones and drops some. The table has around 140,000 clones, approximately 90% seen once. Material for sequencing was PBMCs or T cells enriched from blood (not recorded which). The receptor source for this set is a woman between 40 and 55 years old who had been exposed to COVID-19.

This clone was found once. This chain links TRBV2 with TRBJ1-4; 7 bases match TRBD1. The length of the CDR3 is 19 residues. The junction had 12 bases not matched to a gene; V was cut back by 2 bases and J by 0 bases. Germline values: CDR1 SNHLY, CDR2 FYNNEI. This CDR3 reads CASSEQVSGGHATNEKLFF. The CDR3 nucleotides are TGTGCCAGCAGTGAACAGGTCTCAGGGGGTCATGCAACTAATGAAAAACTGTTTTTT.

V usage is TRBV5-4 and J usage is TRBJ1-3; D is unclear. The germline V and J ends were trimmed by 0 bases and 4 bases, with 17 bases remaining between them. From germline, CDR1 is SGHNT and CDR2 YYREEE (reference sequence). CDR3 length: 17 amino acids. The CDR3 here is CASSLEGRGLRGNTIYF. The DNA for the CDR3 is TGTGCCAGCAGCTTGGAAGGACGCGGGTTGAGAGGAAACACCATATATTTT.

The chain has TRBV7-9 and TRBJ2-1; perhaps TRBD1 as D (7 bases). Germline assignment: CDR1 SEHNR and CDR2 FQNEAQ (reference sequence). V was cut by 5 bases and J by 5 bases, with 10 bases left in between. The CDR3 spans 13 residues. The CDR3 DNA is TGTGCCAGCAGCCGCGGGACAGACAATGAGCAGTTCTTC. Translation: CASSRGTDNEQFF.

V and J are TRBV7-3 and TRBJ2-2; 10 nucleotides match TRBD1. This CDR3 region has 15 residues. Germline V gene sequence: CDR1 SGHTA, CDR2 FQGTGA. V shed 2 bases, J shed 7 bases, and the junction held 4 bases outside the gene matches. This CDR3 reads CASSLWDRGSGELFF. CDR3 coding DNA: TGTGCCAGCAGCTTATGGGACAGGGGCAGCGGGGAGCTGTTTTTT.

The table lists this clone with a count of one. The V call is TRBV7-6, the J call TRBJ1-3; D unresolved. Germline lookup yields CDR1 SGHVS and CDR2 FNYEAQ. Trimming pared 4 bases from V and 3 bases from J, leaving 10 bases between. The CDR3 is 14 residues long. CDR3 sequence reads: CASSSRFRGNTIYF. The CDR3 bases are TGTGCCAGCAGCTCTAGGTTCCGTGGAAACACCATATATTTT.

In this sample, this clone turned up a few times. The gene calls are TRBV5-5 and TRBJ1-2; TRBD1 might be the D (6 bases). The V end was cut by 6 bases, the J end by 3 bases, with 12 bases between. Germline V gives CDR1 SGHKS, CDR2 YYEKEE (reference sequence). The CDR3 is 13 amino acids. CDR3 amino acids: CASTVKGDYGYTF. Written as DNA, the CDR3 is TGTGCCAGCACCGTGAAGGGGGACTATGGCTACACCTTC.

The gene calls are TRBV9 and TRBJ1-1, with 7 bases lining up with TRBD1. The CDR3 has 15 residues. Germline CDR1 and CDR2: SGDLS and YYNGEE. V shed 5 bases, J shed 3 bases, and the junction held 10 bases outside the gene matches. CDR3 loop: CASSAPGTVDTEAFF. As DNA, the CDR3 is TGTGCCAGCAGTGCTCCCGGGACAGTCGACACTGAAGCTTTCTTT.

The chain recombines TRBV6-5 with TRBJ2-7; TRBD1 matches 7 bases. Germline CDR1 is MNHEY and CDR2 is SVGAGI. The CDR3 runs 15 residues. With 6 bases clipped from V and 2 bases from J, the junction kept 10 bases outside the gene matches. CDR3 nucleotides: TGTGCCAGCAGCAGCGAGGGTCAGGGGGCCTACGAGCAGTACTTC. This encodes CASSSEGQGAYEQYF.

The chain joins TRBV6-5 to TRBJ1-5; 11 positions match TRBD1. Losses at the gene ends were 2 bases for V and 6 bases for J; bases not matched to a gene: 0. The CDR3 extends over 14 amino acids. The germline V gene has CDR1 MNHEY and CDR2 SVGAGI. The CDR3 nucleotides read TGTGCCAGCAGTTACGGGACAGGGGGTCAGCCCCAGCATTTT. Its translation: CASSYGTGGQPQHF.

This clone was observed once. Other DNA variants within this sample encode the same CDR3. V and J are TRBV2 and TRBJ1-2, with D perhaps TRBD1 (5 bases). This CDR3 is built from 13 residues. V was trimmed by 6 bases and J by 2 bases, leaving 10 bases between them. Germline V CDR1 and CDR2: SNHLY, FYNNEI. The chain's CDR3 is CASRSQGNYGYTF. The CDR3 DNA reads as TGTGCCAGCAGAAGCCAGGGCAACTATGGCTACACCTTC.

The CDR3 sequence: CASSYSGTGKQETQYF. The CDR3 coding sequence is TGTGCCAGCAGTTACTCCGGGACAGGGAAACAAGAGACCCAGTACTTC. The V and J genes are TRBV6-5 and TRBJ2-5, with 9 positions matching TRBD1. The germline CDR1 and CDR2 sequences are MNHEY and SVGAGI. J gave up 2 bases and V 0 bases, and 4 bases lay outside the gene matches. CDR3 length: 16 residues.

This clone was observed at least ten times. The chain employs TRBV4-2 and TRBJ2-1; D possibly corresponds to TRBD1 (5 bases). V was pared by 4 bases and J by 0 bases, with 16 bases between. The CDR3 has 17 residues. CDR1 is LGHNA and CDR2 is YNFKEQ in the germline V gene. The CDR3: CASSRLPQGASYNEQFF. The CDR3 DNA follows: TGTGCCAGCAGCCGCCTGCCCCAAGGGGCCTCCTACAATGAGCAGTTCTTC.

The chain carries TRBV10-1 and TRBJ2-2, with 8 bases lining up with TRBD1. The CDR3 consists of 13 residues. Trimming at V came to 5 bases and at J to 6 bases, leaving 2 bases not matched to a gene. Germline values: CDR1 WNHNN, CDR2 SYGVQD (reference sequence). The CDR3 nucleotides read TGCGCCAGCAGTCCAGGGGGCTCCGGGGAGCTGTTTTTT. Translated: CASSPGGSGELFF.

The chain joins TRBV9 to TRBJ1-3, with no clear D. The V end was cut by 1 base, the J end by 2 bases, with 7 bases between. This CDR3 spans 14 amino acids. Germline-derived CDR1 and CDR2 are SGDLS and YYNGEE. The chain's CDR3 is CASSVSRPGNTIYF. The CDR3, as DNA: TGTGCCAGCAGCGTATCCAGGCCTGGAAACACCATATATTTT.

The chain has TRBV5-6 and TRBJ1-1, with D unclear. The CDR3 covers 16 residues. V was cut by 2 bases and J by 1 base, with 15 bases left in between. Germline loops: CDR1 SGHDT, CDR2 YYEEEE. The CDR3 sequence is CASSFMVEDSNTEAFF. CDR3 DNA sequence: TGTGCCAGCAGCTTTATGGTTGAGGATTCGAACACTGAAGCTTTCTTT.

V is TRBV11-2 and J is TRBJ1-3, with 9 positions matching TRBD1. CDR3 length equals 15 residues. V trimming: 3 bases; J trimming: 4 bases; junction bases outside the gene matches: 4. The germline V gene has CDR1 SGHAT and CDR2 FQNNGV. The CDR3 region has the DNA TGTGCCAGCAGCTTGGACAGGGGATTCGGAAACACCATATATTTT. Its protein is CASSLDRGFGNTIYF. The whole variable domain, filled in from reference TRBV11-2 and TRBJ1-3, reads EAGVAQSPRYKIIEKRQSVAFWCNPISGHATLYWYQQILGQGPKLLIQFQNNGVVDDSQLPKDRFSAERLKGVDSTLKIQPAKLEDSAVYLCASSLDRGFGNTIYFGEGSWLTVV.

The chain couples TRBV19 to TRBJ1-5; D ambiguous. Deletions cut 4 bases from V and 3 bases from J, with 13 bases between. Germline assignment: CDR1 LNHDA and CDR2 SQIVND (reference sequence). This CDR3 contains 15 residues. CDR3 nucleotide sequence: TGTGCCAGTAGTAAAGTCCTGGCGGTCAATCAGCCCCAGCATTTT. This sequence encodes CASSKVLAVNQPQHF.